This T cell receptor beta chain came from a study of T cells in tumors after PD-1 blockade. Overall study: Some patients also took daily vismodegib 150 mg during anti-PD-1 treatment.

Some clones are missing from TCRdb's copy, which holds only in-frame ones; the method was immunoSEQ multiplex PCR. The data contain some 20,000 clones, just under 80% of them seen just once; the ten biggest clones take up around 28%. Study-wide findings and caveats: Some novel exhausted tumor clones appeared in pre-treatment blood, suggesting peripheral recruitment.

A note on this clone: Its antigen is not known.

V was pared by 4 bases and J by 7 bases, with 20 bases between. Germline values: CDR1 SGHRS, CDR2 YFSETQ. This CDR3 has 16 residues. This sequence originates from a human donor with basal cell carcinoma. The rearrangement joins TRBV5-1 to TRBJ1-4; tentative D call: TRBD1 (5 bases). This sample comprised PBMCs, obtained before anti-PD-1 treatment. The CDR3 sequence: CASSLSFRQGVEKLFF. The CDR3 region has the DNA TGCGCCAGCAGCCTTAGCTTCCGTCAGGGTGTTGAAAAACTGTTTTTT.